A selection of T cell receptor beta chains follows, all from one sample in a study of long-term antiretroviral therapy in people with HIV. TCRdb's copy holds only in-frame clones and misses some; the assay was immunoSEQ multiplex PCR. Among about 24,000 clones, around 86% were seen once, and the ten largest hold approximately 15%. The sequences come from unsorted PBMCs, collected at the start of antiretroviral therapy, before treatment. Receptors were obtained from a woman aged 18-29 years with HIV. Each CDR3 is given with its conserved first and last residue. A D gene is named only where the DNA matches it firmly. Some rows mark clone size as missing; the rest say once, few, many or name a class of expanded clone.

clone_size j_call v_call d_call cdr3_aa cdr3_nt
few TRBJ2-1 TRBV11-1 . CASSLNAWTSGVYNEQFF TGTGCCAGCAGCTTAAATGCTTGGACTTCAGGGGTATACAATGAGCAGTTCTTC
. TRBJ1-6 TRBV9 . CASSDPRAGANSPLHF TGTGCCAGCAGCGACCCCCGGGCAGGGGCCAATTCACCCCTCCACTTT
. TRBJ2-7 TRBV27 TRBD1 CASSGTGGIFEQYF TGTGCCAGCAGTGGGACAGGGGGAATATTCGAGCAGTACTTC
. TRBJ1-2 TRBV4-3 TRBD1 CASSQAYYTGVEEGYTF TGCGCCAGCAGCCAAGCCTACTATACAGGGGTGGAAGAGGGCTACACCTTC
few TRBJ1-2 TRBV21-1 . CASSVPVFDYGYTF TGTGCCAGCAGCGTACCGGTCTTCGACTATGGCTACACCTTC
. TRBJ1-1 TRBV7-3 . CASSLAAGGDVAFF TGTGCCAGCAGCTTAGCTGCCGGGGGGGACGTAGCTTTCTTT
. TRBJ1-6 TRBV7-9 . CASSLGWNSPLHF TGTGCCAGCAGCTTAGGGTGGAACTCACCCCTCCACTTT
. TRBJ1-3 TRBV7-9 . CASSLGNTIYF TGTGCCAGCAGCTTGGGGAACACCATATATTTT
. TRBJ2-7 TRBV19 . CASSIGGYEQYF TGTGCCAGTAGTATAGGAGGGTACGAGCAGTACTTC
. TRBJ2-7 TRBV7-3 . CASSLVRGHEQYF TGTGCCAGCAGCTTGGTCCGGGGACACGAGCAGTACTTC
. TRBJ2-7 TRBV6-5 . CASSFGSGYYEQYF TGTGCCAGCAGTTTCGGCAGTGGGTACTACGAGCAGTACTTC
. TRBJ2-7 TRBV7-6 . CASSARQSTVYEQYF TGTGCCAGCAGCGCCCGACAGTCAACCGTCTACGAGCAGTACTTC
. TRBJ2-7 TRBV5-4 . CASSLEVGDSYEQYF TGTGCCAGCAGCTTGGAGGTGGGGGACTCCTACGAGCAGTACTTC
once TRBJ1-6 TRBV6-5 . CATAGEGSPLHF TGTGCCACCGCGGGTGAGGGTTCACCCCTCCACTTT
. TRBJ1-2 TRBV2 . CASSPRWEGVDYGYTF TGTGCCAGCAGTCCCCGATGGGAGGGGGTGGACTATGGCTACACCTTC
. TRBJ2-3 TRBV29-1 . CSAQTDTQYF TGCAGCGCACAAACAGATACGCAGTATTTT
. TRBJ1-3 TRBV5-6 . CASSLGMGSGNTIYF TGTGCCAGCAGCTTGGGGATGGGTTCTGGAAACACCATATATTTT
. TRBJ1-4 TRBV19 . CACGGRNEKLFF TGTGCCTGCGGGGGGCGAAATGAAAAACTGTTTTTT
. TRBJ1-4 TRBV15 TRBD1 CATSKGQGAHEKLFF TGTGCCACCAGCAAGGGACAGGGGGCGCACGAAAAACTGTTTTTT
. TRBJ1-3 TRBV16 . CASSPWPESLSGNTIYF TGTGCCAGCAGCCCGTGGCCCGAGTCACTCTCTGGAAACACCATATATTTT
. TRBJ2-1 TRBV10-1 TRBD1 CASSESAPGQGKDEQFF TGCGCCAGCAGTGAGTCGGCCCCGGGACAGGGCAAAGATGAGCAGTTCTTC
. TRBJ1-3 TRBV25-1 . CASSESWSNPGNTIYF TGTGCCAGCAGTGAATCGTGGTCAAATCCAGGAAACACCATATATTTT
. TRBJ1-2 TRBV28 TRBD1 CASSSPGQGAYGYTF TGTGCCAGCAGTTCACCGGGACAGGGGGCGTATGGCTACACCTTC
. TRBJ1-5 TRBV7-3 TRBD1 CASSLTGTVGEPQHF TGTGCCAGCAGCTTAACGGGGACAGTGGGGGAGCCCCAGCATTTT
once TRBJ2-7 TRBV10-1 . CPPRPSSYEQYF TGCCCCCCCCGCCCCTCCTCCTACGAGCAGTACTTC
. TRBJ1-1 TRBV7-9 . CASSAVQGNTEAFF TGTGCCAGCAGCGCAGTCCAGGGGAACACTGAAGCTTTCTTT
. TRBJ2-2 TRBV18 . CASSPGTRGNANTGELFF TGTGCCAGCTCACCCGGGACCAGGGGAAACGCGAACACCGGGGAGCTGTTTTTT
. TRBJ1-1 TRBV19 . CASSIEVGLWTEAFF TGTGCCAGTAGTATAGAGGTGGGCCTGTGGACTGAAGCTTTCTTT
. TRBJ2-7 TRBV7-3 . CASSLVGGGGHEQYF TGTGCCAGCAGCTTAGTGGGAGGGGGGGGCCACGAGCAGTACTTC
. TRBJ1-5 TRBV5-8 . CASTFSGGYSNQPQHF TGTGCCAGCACCTTTTCGGGAGGGTATAGCAATCAGCCCCAGCATTTT
. TRBJ1-2 TRBV23-1 . CASSQSGYGYGYTF TGCGCCAGCAGTCAATCGGGCTATGGGTATGGCTACACCTTC
. TRBJ2-3 TRBV10-1 TRBD2 CASSGSGKFTDTQYF TGCGCCAGCAGTGGTAGCGGGAAATTTACAGATACGCAGTATTTT
. TRBJ2-5 TRBV2 . CASSPSTPRGTQYF TGTGCCAGCAGTCCCTCAACTCCCAGAGGGACCCAGTACTTC
. TRBJ2-2 TRBV28 TRBD2 CASRLAGDTGELFF TGTGCCAGCAGGCTAGCGGGGGACACCGGGGAGCTGTTTTTT
. TRBJ2-1 TRBV30 TRBD2 CAWSVRTSGSLYNEQFF TGTGCCTGGAGTGTTAGGACTAGCGGGAGTTTATACAATGAGCAGTTCTTC
. TRBJ2-4 TRBV15 TRBD2 CATAQPGLAGDIQYF TGTGCCACAGCACAACCGGGACTAGCGGGAGACATTCAGTACTTC
. TRBJ1-4 TRBV28 TRBD1 CASSVPGQGDEKLFF TGTGCCAGCAGTGTTCCGGGACAGGGGGATGAAAAACTGTTTTTT
. TRBJ2-3 TRBV9 TRBD2 CASSEIAGGTDTQYF TGTGCCAGCAGCGAGATAGCGGGGGGCACAGATACGCAGTATTTT
. TRBJ1-2 TRBV10-3 . CAITKDSNYGYTF TGTGCCATCACCAAAGACTCGAACTATGGCTACACCTTC
once TRBJ1-3 TRBV18 . CASSPGVPSSGNTIYF TGTGCCAGCTCACCGGGCGTCCCCTCATCTGGAAACACCATATATTTT
. TRBJ2-7 TRBV27 TRBD2 CASRAGTSGTSYEQYF TGTGCCAGCAGAGCAGGGACTAGCGGGACCTCCTACGAGCAGTACTTC
. TRBJ2-7 TRBV7-6 TRBD2 CASSPGGGVGHEQYF TGTGCCAGCAGCCCCGGGGGAGGGGTCGGGCACGAGCAGTACTTC
. TRBJ2-7 TRBV29-1 . CSVEGYSYEQYF TGCAGCGTTGAAGGTTACTCCTACGAGCAGTACTTC
. TRBJ1-5 TRBV10-3 . CAISESGGRGQPQHF TGTGCCATCAGTGAGTCGGGCGGTAGGGGTCAGCCCCAGCATTTT